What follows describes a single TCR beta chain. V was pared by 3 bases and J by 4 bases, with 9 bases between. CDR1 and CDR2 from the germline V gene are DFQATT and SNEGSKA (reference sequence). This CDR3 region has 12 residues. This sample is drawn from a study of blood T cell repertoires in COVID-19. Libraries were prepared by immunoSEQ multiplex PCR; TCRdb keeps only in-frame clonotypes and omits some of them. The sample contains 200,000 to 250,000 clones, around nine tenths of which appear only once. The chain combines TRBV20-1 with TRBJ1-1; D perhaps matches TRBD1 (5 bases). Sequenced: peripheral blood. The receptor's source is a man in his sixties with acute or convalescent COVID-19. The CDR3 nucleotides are TGCAGTGCTAGTATCAGGGTCACTGAAGCTTTCTTT. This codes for CSASIRVTEAFF.